These T cell receptor beta chains were read from a single sample in a study of OX40 agonist ivuxolimab in advanced cancers. Assay: immunoSEQ multiplex PCR; the TCRdb copy retains only in-frame clones and omits some. Of roughly 80,000 clones in the sample, roughly 85% were seen once. Material: CD4+ or CD8+ T cells sorted from blood, obtained in a trial of the OX40 agonist ivuxolimab. Source of these receptors: an adult with an advanced solid tumor such as melanoma, head and neck, liver or kidney cancer. Both conserved end residues are part of each CDR3. D genes are given only for firm matches. Clone size, where shown, is once, few, many, or a class for clones that have expanded.

v_gene,j_gene,len,d_gene,abundance,CDR3aa,CDR3nt
TRBV7-2,TRBJ2-3,16,TRBD1,NA,CASSLGGTGATDTQYF,TGTGCCAGCAGCTTAGGCGGGACAGGGGCCACAGATACGCAGTATTTT
TRBV7-2,TRBJ2-5,18,TRBD2,NA,CASSLGPGGGGPGETQYF,TGTGCCAGCAGCCTAGGGCCCGGCGGGGGGGGCCCCGGAGAGACCCAGTACTTC
TRBV5-4,TRBJ1-2,16,NA,NA,CASSLPTGLDNYGYTF,TGTGCCAGCAGCTTACCCACAGGGTTGGACAACTATGGCTACACCTTC
TRBV30,TRBJ1-2,13,NA,NA,CAWSVARLEGYTF,TGTGCCTGGAGTGTAGCCCGCTTAGAAGGCTACACCTTC
TRBV5-1,TRBJ2-7,14,TRBD1,NA,CASREGQGGYEQYF,TGCGCCAGCAGGGAAGGACAGGGAGGCTACGAGCAGTACTTC
TRBV7-2,TRBJ2-1,13,NA,NA,CASSPGLPNEQFF,TGTGCCAGCAGCCCAGGACTACCTAATGAGCAGTTCTTC
TRBV10-3,TRBJ2-1,15,NA,NA,CAISDSSKEGNEQFF,TGTGCCATCAGTGATTCTAGCAAAGAGGGCAATGAGCAGTTCTTC
TRBV19,TRBJ1-4,13,NA,NA,CASSAQTNEKLFF,TGTGCCAGTAGTGCTCAGACTAATGAAAAACTGTTTTTT
TRBV9,TRBJ2-3,14,NA,once,CASSVGGPADTQYF,TGTGCCAGCAGCGTAGGAGGGCCCGCAGATACGCAGTATTTT
TRBV18,TRBJ2-5,15,TRBD1,once,CASSPPGGAGETQYF,TGTGCCAGCTCACCGCCAGGGGGCGCGGGAGAGACCCAGTACTTC
TRBV9,TRBJ1-3,15,TRBD1,NA,CASSVSTGAGNTIYF,TGTGCCAGCAGCGTATCCACAGGGGCTGGAAACACCATATATTTT
TRBV10-3,TRBJ2-5,14,NA,once,CAISGRIERETQYF,TGTGCCATCAGTGGGCGGATAGAGAGGGAAACCCAGTACTTC
TRBV9,TRBJ2-3,15,NA,NA,CASSVVTGGIDTQYF,TGTGCCAGCAGCGTAGTTACCGGGGGAATAGATACGCAGTATTTT
TRBV6-5,TRBJ1-2,13,NA,NA,CASSYLGQRGYTF,TGTGCCAGCAGTTACCTCGGACAGAGGGGCTACACCTTC
TRBV6-1,TRBJ1-2,14,TRBD1,few,CASSETGKDYGYTF,TGTGCCAGCAGTGAGACAGGGAAGGACTATGGCTACACCTTC
TRBV19,TRBJ2-3,14,NA,NA,CASTPGLETDTQYF,TGTGCCAGTACCCCGGGGTTAGAAACAGATACGCAGTATTTT
TRBV5-4,TRBJ2-7,14,TRBD2,NA,CASSSRTRPYEQYF,TGTGCCAGCAGCTCGCGGACTAGGCCCTACGAGCAGTACTTC
TRBV5-6,TRBJ1-1,16,TRBD1,NA,CASSFTRTGVDTEAFF,TGTGCCAGCAGCTTTACCAGGACAGGGGTGGACACTGAAGCTTTCTTT
TRBV6-5,TRBJ2-7,14,TRBD1,NA,CASSWRQGPYEQYF,TGTGCCAGCAGTTGGCGACAGGGACCCTACGAGCAGTACTTC
TRBV30,TRBJ2-5,14,NA,NA,CAWSVPLGVETQYF,TGTGCCTGGAGTGTACCCCTCGGGGTAGAGACCCAGTACTTC
TRBV19,TRBJ2-2,14,NA,once,CASRADSNTGELFF,TGTGCCAGTAGGGCGGACAGTAACACCGGGGAGCTGTTTTTT
TRBV30,TRBJ2-7,14,NA,NA,CAWIGHLGSYEQYF,TGTGCCTGGATCGGACACCTAGGGTCCTACGAGCAGTACTTC
TRBV4-3,TRBJ1-3,19,TRBD1,NA,CASSQAPPRTGGAGNTIYF,TGCGCCAGCAGCCAAGCCCCCCCCAGGACAGGGGGAGCTGGAAACACCATATATTTT
TRBV30,TRBJ2-2,13,NA,NA,CARNRENTGELFF,TGTGCCCGCAACAGGGAAAACACCGGGGAGCTGTTTTTT
TRBV7-2,TRBJ2-1,15,TRBD2,NA,CASSPSGGIRNEQFF,TGTGCCAGCAGCCCTAGCGGGGGCATTAGGAATGAGCAGTTCTTC
TRBV27,TRBJ2-2,15,TRBD1,NA,CASSRGQGNTGELFF,TGTGCCAGCAGTAGGGGACAGGGAAACACCGGGGAGCTGTTTTTT
TRBV29-1,TRBJ1-1,14,TRBD1,NA,CSATPGQEGTEAFF,TGCAGCGCCACCCCTGGACAGGAGGGGACTGAAGCTTTCTTT
TRBV10-3,TRBJ1-2,12,NA,NA,CAISESLGGYTF,TGTGCCATCAGTGAGTCTCTGGGGGGCTACACCTTC
TRBV30,TRBJ2-3,13,NA,NA,CAWSVGGADTQYF,TGTGCCTGGAGTGTGGGGGGCGCAGATACGCAGTATTTT
TRBV7-9,TRBJ1-4,15,NA,once,CASSQLAGVGEKLFF,TGTGCCAGCAGTCAACTAGCAGGAGTAGGTGAAAAACTGTTTTTT
TRBV6-6,TRBJ1-5,15,TRBD1,NA,CASSYRRDRDQPQHF,TGTGCCAGCAGTTACCGCCGGGACAGGGATCAGCCCCAGCATTTT
TRBV7-3,TRBJ2-3,15,TRBD1,NA,CASSSGQGAADTQYF,TGTGCCAGCAGCTCGGGACAGGGGGCAGCAGATACGCAGTATTTT
TRBV10-3,TRBJ2-7,15,NA,once,CAISESAGGAGQQYF,TGTGCCATCAGTGAGTCAGCTGGGGGGGCAGGCCAGCAGTACTTC
TRBV2,TRBJ2-7,18,TRBD1,NA,CASRAGGEIVGQHYEQYF,TGTGCCAGCAGGGCAGGGGGCGAGATAGTGGGGCAGCACTACGAGCAGTACTTC